Listed below are T cell receptor beta chains from one sample, sequenced in a study of cytomegalovirus exposure and HLA in healthy donors. The data were produced by immunoSEQ multiplex PCR, yet TCRdb's version contains in-frame clones alone and is incomplete. Of about 170,000 clones listed, approximately 73% are singletons. Input material: PBMCs. The receptors stem from a woman between 18 and 29 years old in good health and CMV-seropositive. Each CDR3 is given with its conserved first and last residue. A D gene is named only where the DNA matches it firmly. Clone size is shown for a subset of rows, as once, few, many or a class of expanded clone.

clone_size | j_call | cdr3_length | v_call | d_call | cdr3_nt | cdr3_aa
- | TRBJ1-1 | 18 | TRBV28 | - | TGTGCCAGCAGTTTCTATCCTGCGGGGCAGGGCAAGAAGGCTGAAGCTTTCTTT | CASSFYPAGQGKKAEAFF
- | TRBJ1-5 | 14 | TRBV7-6 | TRBD1 | TGTGCCAGCAGCCCGACAGGGGGTATATCACCCCAGCATTTT | CASSPTGGISPQHF
- | TRBJ1-1 | 14 | TRBV5-4 | - | TGTGCCAGCAGCTTTGAAAAGGGGATTGGTGAAGCTTTCTTT | CASSFEKGIGEAFF
- | TRBJ1-2 | 15 | TRBV7-9 | TRBD1 | TGTGCCAGCAGCCCGCCGGTTGGGACAGGGGATGGCTACACCTTC | CASSPPVGTGDGYTF
few | TRBJ2-1 | 16 | TRBV11-2 | - | TGTGCCAGCAGCGCAACCCCCCAGGGCTCCTACAATGAGCAGTTCTTC | CASSATPQGSYNEQFF
- | TRBJ2-1 | 16 | TRBV19 | - | TGTGCCAGTAGTATAGATGGTCCCGCGGGGAGCAATGAGCAGTTCTTC | CASSIDGPAGSNEQFF
- | TRBJ2-2 | 16 | TRBV5-1 | - | TGCGCCAGCAGCTTGGCGGCTAGGGGGAACACCGGGGAGCTGTTTTTT | CASSLAARGNTGELFF
- | TRBJ2-1 | 17 | TRBV7-9 | TRBD2 | TGTTCCAGCAGCTTCACCGGGACTAGCGGATCCTACAATGAGCAGTTCTTC | CSSSFTGTSGSYNEQFF
- | TRBJ2-7 | 12 | TRBV2 | - | TGTGCCAGCAGTCTATCTTACTACGAGCAGTACTTC | CASSLSYYEQYF
- | TRBJ1-2 | 13 | TRBV19 | - | TGTGCCAGTAGTATCGGGGGGCTCGGCGGCTACACCTTC | CASSIGGLGGYTF
- | TRBJ1-6 | 19 | TRBV28 | TRBD1 | TGTGCCAGCAGTATCATGTCGTATGGGACAGGGAATATCAATTCACCCCTCCACTTT | CASSIMSYGTGNINSPLHF
once | TRBJ2-2 | 15 | TRBV7-2 | TRBD2 | TGTGCCAGCAGCTTACAGCGGGGGGGCGTCGGGGAGCTGTTTTTT | CASSLQRGGVGELFF
- | TRBJ2-7 | 14 | TRBV4-3 | TRBD2 | TGCGCCAGCAGCCCTAGCGGGGGGCTCTACGAGCAGTACTTC | CASSPSGGLYEQYF
- | TRBJ1-3 | 15 | TRBV4-3 | TRBD1 | TGCGCCAGCAGCCAAGGAGGACAGGGCTTGGACACCATATATTTT | CASSQGGQGLDTIYF
- | TRBJ1-5 | 13 | TRBV2 | - | TGTGCCAGCAGCGGACAGCTCAATCAGCCCCAGCATTTT | CASSGQLNQPQHF
- | TRBJ1-2 | 14 | TRBV7-9 | - | TGTGCCAGCAGGGATGCAGGGGATGTGGGGGGCTACACCTTC | CASRDAGDVGGYTF